The 3 T cell receptor beta chains given below trace back to one sample, sequenced in a study of blood T cell repertoires in COVID-19. Some clones are missing from TCRdb's copy, which holds only in-frame ones; the method was immunoSEQ multiplex PCR. Of 300,000 to 450,000 clones listed, more than 85% are singletons. Sample: peripheral blood. The receptors were sampled from a human donor in a cohort sampled during active COVID-19.

The gene calls are TRBV7-9 and TRBJ1-1; D might be TRBD1 (6 bases). The CDR3 has 14 residues. Per the germline V gene, CDR1 is SEHNR and CDR2 is FQNEAQ (reference sequence). V lost 2 bases to trimming and J lost 3 bases, with 10 bases between them. The CDR3, as DNA: TGTGCCAGCAGCTTAACGCAGGGGTACACTGAAGCTTTCTTT. Its translation is CASSLTQGYTEAFF.

The chain has TRBV19 and TRBJ1-1; 7 bases fit TRBD1. There are 13 residues in the CDR3. The germline V gene encodes CDR1 LNHDA and CDR2 SQIVND (reference sequence). V dropped 7 bases and J dropped 4; count of bases not matched to a gene: 6. The chain's CDR3 is CASMRGQFTEAFF. CDR3 bases: TGTGCCAGTATGCGGGGACAGTTCACTGAAGCTTTCTTT. Looking up the rest from reference TRBV19 and TRBJ1-1 gives the full variable domain: DGGITQSPKYLFRKEGQNVTLSCEQNLNHDAMYWYRQDPGQGLRLIYYSQIVNDFQKGDIAEGYSVSREKKESFPLTVTSAQKNPTAFYLCASMRGQFTEAFFGQGTRLTVV.

V gene TRBV7-3 combines with J gene TRBJ2-1; 7 bases map to TRBD2. The CDR3 has 15 residues. CDR1 SGHTA and CDR2 FQGTGA come from the germline V gene. V dropped 5 bases and J dropped 5; count of bases not matched to a gene: 9. Written as DNA, the CDR3 is TGTGCCAGCAGCGCATCTAGCGGAGGTAACAATGAGCAGTTCTTC. This codes for CASSASSGGNNEQFF. Using reference TRBV7-3 and TRBJ2-1 for the parts outside the CDR3, the full variable domain is GAGVSQTPSNKVTEKGKYVELRCDPISGHTALYWYRQSLGQGPEFLIYFQGTGAADDSGLPNDRFFAVRPEGSVSTLKIQRTERGDSAVYLCASSASSGGNNEQFFGPGTRLTVL.